The rows below give T cell receptor beta chains drawn from one sample of a study of blood T cell repertoires in COVID-19. Generated by immunoSEQ multiplex PCR, the TCRdb table keeps only in-frame clones and is missing some. The sample gives about 87,000 clones, over 70% of which show up once; approximately 4.6% is in the top ten. Sample: peripheral blood. These receptors all stem from a woman aged 50 to 65 with acute or convalescent COVID-19. Each CDR3 is given without its conserved first and last residue.

j_call v_call cdr3_length cdr3_aa
TRBJ1-4 TRBV5-1 13 ASSLADRGREKLF
TRBJ2-7 TRBV5-6 11 ASSLAGQYEQY
TRBJ2-5 TRBV3-1/TRBV3-2 13 ASSQDGLAGETQY
TRBJ1-3 TRBV4-3 16 ASSQDLRRVGAQNTIY
TRBJ2-2 TRBV5-5 10 ASSRNTGELF
TRBJ1-5 TRBV29-1 11 SVAGGRDQPQH
TRBJ2-1 TRBV3-1/TRBV3-2 12 ASSQVGQYNEQF
TRBJ1-5 TRBV5-6 16 ASSFRDRGQSSNQPQH
TRBJ1-1 TRBV5-1 12 ASRVQGAGTEAF
TRBJ2-7 TRBV5-4 11 ASSFQGFNEQY
TRBJ2-7 TRBV6-5 13 AGNTGDRLFGEQY
TRBJ2-2 TRBV7-3 14 ASSLLGQPNTGELF
TRBJ1-4 TRBV6-5 8 ATFNEKLF
TRBJ1-6 TRBV28 15 ASKPPGQGIGNSPLH
TRBJ2-5 TRBV19 12 ASSPGGTGETQY
TRBJ2-3 TRBV19 13 ASSESGGVTDTQY
TRBJ1-4 TRBV27 12 ASSHNPGNEKLF
TRBJ1-2 TRBV30 11 AWSDRYNYGYT
TRBJ1-6 TRBV9 14 ASSPRGQGSNSPLH
TRBJ1-6 TRBV6-1 14 ASSADRGSYNSPLH
TRBJ1-3 TRBV5-1 12 ASRAAGGGNTIY
TRBJ1-2 TRBV5-6 15 ASSYEDRDRGFYGYT
TRBJ2-4 TRBV27 16 ASSPITGTQEAKNIQY
TRBJ2-7 TRBV4-3 13 ASSQEDREIYEQY
TRBJ1-5 TRBV28 16 ASSLSSGFGSINQPQH
TRBJ1-6 TRBV18 13 ASSLKGGEDSPLH
TRBJ1-3 TRBV7-8 14 ASSLVTPTSGNTIY